This T cell receptor beta chain came from a study of T cell repertoires in cytomegalovirus infection. TCRdb analysed the reads with MiXCR anew, one entry per CDR3 protein. Among fewer than 350,000 distinct CDR3 sequences listed, more than 8% were seen once. The sample holds many counts of this clonotype. Sequencing was done on a sample of PBMCs. This receptor was taken from a human donor in good health (CMV status not recorded). Some clones in this sample may be carry-over from other donors' samples.

CDR3: CASSSSPGQPDTEAFF. Here the CDR3 DNA reads TGTGCCAGCAGCTCCTCCCCGGGGCAGCCTGACACTGAAGCTTTCTTT. V usage is TRBV11-2 and J usage is TRBJ1-1; a possible D gene is TRBD1 (5 bases). V was shortened by 4 bases and J by 3 bases, with 18 bases between the two germline ends. Germline CDR1 and CDR2: SGHAT and FQNNGV. The CDR3 loop spans 16 amino acids.